This T cell receptor beta chain was sequenced for a study of long-term antiretroviral therapy in people with HIV. CDR1 and CDR2 from the germline V gene are KGHSH and LQKENI. CDR3 size: 15 residues. With 6 bases removed from V and 4 bases from J, the gap between germline ends came to 16 bases. It was version v3.0 of the immunoSEQ assay that was run at survey level. Sequenced by immunoSEQ multiplex PCR; TCRdb stores in-frame clones only, minus some. The repertoire holds around 20,000 clones, with around 76% as singletons. This specimen consisted of unsorted PBMCs, obtained 2.2 years after starting antiretroviral therapy. The genes are TRBV18 and TRBJ1-5, with D perhaps matching TRBD1 (6 bases). The clonotype was recovered from a man aged 50 to 60 with HIV. CDR3: CASSPSSDRNQPQHF. The CDR3 DNA sequence: TGTGCCAGCTCCCCTTCATCCGACAGGAATCAGCCCCAGCATTTT.